The following is a T cell receptor beta chain sequence with its context. The antigen remains unidentified. The data belong to a study of T cell responses to AZD1222 COVID-19 vaccine. CDR3 length equals 14 residues. V lost 4 bases and J lost 14, with 21 bases in between. The germline CDR1 and CDR2 sequences are GTSNPN and SVGIG (reference sequence). Whole-study results and caveats: Unmutated variant regions are reportedly targeted by nearly half of spike-specific TCRs.

It was second doses at about 4 or about 12 weeks that were pooled. Only in-frame clones appear in the TCRdb table, and some are missing; sequencing was by immunoSEQ multiplex PCR. Among some 31,000 clones listed, 78% were seen once. Source: peripheral blood, taken 28 days after the second AZD1222 dose. The chain links TRBV30 to TRBJ1-6; TRBD1 is a possible D gene (5 bases). The TCR comes from an adult who received the AZD1222 COVID-19 vaccine. CDR3 sequence: CAWNWGLLIETLHF. In DNA form, the CDR3 reads TGTGCCTGGAATTGGGGCCTCCTGATTGAGACCCTCCACTTT.